These 3 T cell receptor beta chains were sequenced from one sample in a study of T cell repertoires in cytomegalovirus infection. TCRdb used MiXCR to reprocess the reads, holding one entry per CDR3 protein. The sample has over 250,000 distinct CDR3 sequences, 20% to 25% seen once. For these receptors, no antigen is known. The sequencing here drew on cultured PBMCs, taken from culture after CMV antigen stimulation. Receptors originate from a human donor in good health (CMV status not recorded). Some clones in this sample may be carry-over from other donors' samples.

This clonotype has just a few counts. The V and J genes are TRBV6-6 and TRBJ2-1; TRBD2 agrees at 8 bases. J lost 8 bases, V lost 0 bases, and 9 bases had no gene match. The germline gives CDR1 MNHNY, CDR2 SVGAGI (reference sequence). The CDR3 runs 16 residues. CDR3 in amino acids: CASSYSAGGGGYEQFF. The CDR3 DNA reads TGTGCCAGCAGTTACTCGGCGGGAGGAGGTGGATATGAGCAGTTCTTC.

This clonotype was recorded at least ten times. The gene calls are TRBV19 and TRBJ1-2, with D unresolved. Deletions cut 3 bases from V and 5 bases from J, with 10 bases between. The CDR3 is 13 amino acids. Germline assignment: CDR1 LNHDA and CDR2 SQIVND (reference sequence). This chain's CDR3 is CASSIAGMYGYTF. CDR3 DNA: TGTGCCAGTAGTATTGCAGGCATGTATGGCTACACCTTC.

The CDR3 here is CSARARLILGSQYF. The CDR3 nucleotides are TGCAGTGCTAGAGCTAGACTTATTTTGGGGTCCCAGTACTTC. This rearrangement joins TRBV20-1 to TRBJ2-5; D is ambiguous. CDR3 length: 14 residues. Germline-derived CDR1 and CDR2 are DFQATT and SNEGSKA (reference sequence). V gave up 1 base and J gave up 9 bases, with 18 bases separating them.